This passage covers 6 T cell receptor beta chains from one sample sequenced in a study of T-cell reconstitution after alpha-beta-depleted transplantation in children. This sample's TCRbeta library carried unique molecular identifier barcodes. One entry per CDR3 protein results from TCRdb running MiXCR on the PCR reads. The data contain roughly 590,000 distinct CDR3 sequences, over 15% of them seen just once; the ten biggest clones take up 0.8% to 1.1%. The sequenced sample was PBMCs from the stem cell graft donor, obtained from the stem cell graft. The receptors shown here come from a human donor who donated a stem cell graft to a child with acute myeloid leukemia.

In this sample, this clonotype turned up once. This chain uses TRBV7-9 with TRBJ2-2; tentative D call: TRBD1 (6 bases). The V gene's germline CDR1 is SEHNR and CDR2 FQNEAQ (reference sequence). The CDR3 extends over 17 amino acids. The germline V and J ends were trimmed by 0 bases and 0 bases, with 11 bases remaining between them. The CDR3 spells CASSLARDTTNTGELFF. The CDR3 DNA reads TGTGCCAGCAGCTTAGCACGGGACACTACGAACACCGGGGAGCTGTTTTTT.

The table lists this clonotype with a count of one. The rearrangement joins TRBV24-1 to TRBJ2-5; 8 bases fit TRBD2. Germline CDR1 reads KGHDR; CDR2 reads SFDVKD. Germline trimming cut 3 bases from V and 3 bases from J; bases unmatched to any gene: 8. The CDR3 is 16 residues long. The CDR3 bases are TGTGCCACCAGTGATCCCCGGGGGGGCCCTGAAGAGACCCAGTACTTC. It encodes CATSDPRGGPEETQYF.

Comments on this clonotype: This may be a read error, as it is one base from a much larger clone. The chain couples TRBV27 to TRBJ2-7, with D possibly called TRBD1 or TRBD2 (6 bases each). V gave up 4 bases and J gave up 0 bases, with 7 bases separating them. The CDR3 runs 13 residues. Germline CDR1 and CDR2: MNHEY and SMNVEV (reference sequence). CDR3 sequence reads: CASSSGASYEQYF. The DNA of the CDR3 is TGTGCCAGCAGTTCGGGGGCCTCCTACGAGCAGTACTTC.

The chain recombines TRBV7-2 with TRBJ2-7, with D unresolved. This CDR3 has 13 residues. The germline V and J ends were trimmed by 8 bases and 5 bases, with 16 bases remaining between them. The germline V gene encodes CDR1 SGHTA and CDR2 FQGNSA. CDR3 protein: CASGFSVHHEQYF. The CDR3 DNA is TGTGCCAGCGGGTTCAGCGTTCACCACGAGCAGTACTTC.

Concerning this clonotype: This may be a read error, as it is one base from a much larger clone. V is TRBV21-1 and J is TRBJ2-1; TRBD1 is the table's D call, not checked against the DNA. TRBV21-1 is a listed pseudogene. The CDR3 length is 15 residues. The DNA of the CDR3 is TGTGCCAGCACCCTGGGACAGGGGGTCTACAATGAGCAGTTCTTC. Its protein product is CASTLGQGVYNEQFF.

This clonotype was detected a few times. The chain links TRBV20-1 to TRBJ2-7; weak D call: TRBD1 (6 bases). Trimming took off 6 bases at V and 6 bases at J, with 21 bases between the two ends. Germline assignment: CDR1 DFQATT and CDR2 SNEGSKA (reference sequence). This CDR3 is 14 amino acids long. CDR3 nucleotides: TGCAGTGCGGCACCGAGACAGAGAGGGGGCGAGCAGTACGTC. It codes for CSAAPRQRGGEQYV.